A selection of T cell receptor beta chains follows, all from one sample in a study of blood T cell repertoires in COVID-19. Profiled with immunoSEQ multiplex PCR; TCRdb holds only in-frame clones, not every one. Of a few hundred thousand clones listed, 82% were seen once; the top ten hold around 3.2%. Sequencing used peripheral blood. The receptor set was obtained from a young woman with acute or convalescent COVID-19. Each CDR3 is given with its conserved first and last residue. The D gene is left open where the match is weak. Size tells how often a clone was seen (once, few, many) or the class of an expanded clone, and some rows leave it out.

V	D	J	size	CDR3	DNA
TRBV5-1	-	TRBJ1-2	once	CASSFSSHTVSPNYGYTF	TGCGCCAGCAGCTTCTCCTCCCATACCGTTAGTCCAAACTATGGCTACACCTTC
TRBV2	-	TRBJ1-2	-	CARDLGAPGYTF	TGTGCCAGAGACCTAGGGGCTCCTGGCTACACCTTC
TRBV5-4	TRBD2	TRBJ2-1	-	CASSYRLAGRDEQFF	TGTGCCAGCAGCTACAGACTAGCGGGGCGGGATGAGCAGTTCTTC
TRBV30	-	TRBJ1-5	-	CAWSPQGLQPQHF	TGTGCCTGGAGTCCCCAGGGGTTGCAGCCCCAGCATTTT
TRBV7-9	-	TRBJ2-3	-	CASSPGRVEADTQYF	TGTGCCAGCAGCCCCGGGAGAGTAGAGGCAGATACGCAGTATTTT
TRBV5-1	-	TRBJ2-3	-	CASSLAGYTDTQYF	TGCGCCAGCAGCTTGGCGGGGTACACAGATACGCAGTATTTT
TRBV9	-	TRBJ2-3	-	CASSAFERDTQYF	TGTGCCAGCAGCGCTTTCGAGAGGGATACGCAGTATTTT
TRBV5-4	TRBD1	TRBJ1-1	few	CASSLTGVGTEAFF	TGTGCCAGCAGTTTGACAGGGGTTGGCACTGAAGCTTTCTTT
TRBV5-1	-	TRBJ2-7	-	CASSLGSSYEQYF	TGCGCCAGCAGCTTAGGGAGCTCCTACGAGCAGTACTTC
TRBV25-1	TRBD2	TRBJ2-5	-	CASSEGSSGSSQETQYF	TGTGCCAGCAGTGAAGGATCTAGCGGCTCTTCCCAAGAGACCCAGTACTTC
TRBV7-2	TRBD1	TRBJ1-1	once	CASSFAGTGVILHTEAFF	TGTGCCAGCAGCTTCGCGGGGACAGGGGTTATTTTGCACACTGAAGCTTTCTTT
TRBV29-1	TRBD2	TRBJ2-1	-	CSVDTSGNEQFF	TGCAGCGTGGACACTAGCGGCAATGAGCAGTTCTTC
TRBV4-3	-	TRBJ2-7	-	CASSQDISPGSYEQYF	TGCGCCAGCAGCCAAGATATTTCCCCGGGTAGTTACGAGCAGTACTTC
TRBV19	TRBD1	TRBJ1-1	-	CAISDRQNTEAFF	TGTGCCATTTCGGACAGGCAAAACACTGAAGCTTTCTTT
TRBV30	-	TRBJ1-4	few	CAWSAHLGEEKLFF	TGTGCCTGGAGTGCTCACCTCGGTGAGGAAAAACTGTTTTTT
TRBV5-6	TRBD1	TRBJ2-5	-	CASSLGWTGGQETQYF	TGTGCCAGCAGCTTGGGATGGACAGGGGGCCAAGAGACCCAGTACTTC
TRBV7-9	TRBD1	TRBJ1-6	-	CAIQPGGNSPLHF	TGTGCCATCCAACCAGGGGGTAATTCACCCCTCCACTTT
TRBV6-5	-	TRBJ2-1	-	CASSYGLARNEQFF	TGTGCCAGCAGTTACGGCCTCGCTAGAAATGAGCAGTTCTTC
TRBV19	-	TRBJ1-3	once	CASSIGEQPWSYGNTIYF	TGTGCCAGTAGTATAGGTGAGCAGCCGTGGAGTTATGGAAACACCATATATTTT
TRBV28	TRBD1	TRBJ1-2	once	CASSLIRRTGGGGYTF	TGTGCCAGCAGTTTAATCCGGCGGACAGGGGGCGGTGGCTACACCTTC
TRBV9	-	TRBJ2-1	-	CASSGVAEQFF	TGTGCCAGCAGCGGGGTAGCGGAGCAGTTCTTC
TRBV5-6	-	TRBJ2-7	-	CASSLLLASPYEQYF	TGTGCCAGCAGCTTGCTACTAGCTTCTCCCTACGAGCAGTACTTC
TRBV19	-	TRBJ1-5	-	CASESPYYSNQPQHF	TGTGCCAGTGAAAGCCCCTATTATAGCAATCAGCCCCAGCATTTT
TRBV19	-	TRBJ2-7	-	CASSIRTSSYEQYF	TGTGCCAGTAGTATCCGGACATCCTCCTACGAGCAGTACTTC
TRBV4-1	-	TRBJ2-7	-	CASSPGDEQYF	TGCGCCAGCAGCCCAGGGGACGAGCAGTACTTC
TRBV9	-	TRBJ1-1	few	CASSVAHRTEAFF	TGTGCCAGCAGCGTAGCCCACAGGACTGAAGCTTTCTTT
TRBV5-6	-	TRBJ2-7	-	CASTLLATYEQYF	TGTGCCAGCACCCTGCTAGCGACCTACGAGCAGTACTTC
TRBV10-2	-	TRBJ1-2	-	CASSDRGAYGYTF	TGCGCCAGCAGTGACCGCGGGGCCTATGGCTACACCTTC
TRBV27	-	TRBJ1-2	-	CASSSDRKSYGYTF	TGTGCCAGCAGCTCGGACAGAAAAAGCTATGGCTACACCTTC
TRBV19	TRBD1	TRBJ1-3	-	CASSIVLQGRPGNTIYF	TGTGCCAGTAGTATAGTCCTACAGGGGAGACCTGGAAACACCATATATTTT
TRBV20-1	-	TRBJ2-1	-	CSAGGEQFF	TGCAGTGCCGGCGGGGAGCAGTTCTTC
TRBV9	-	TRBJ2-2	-	CASSVGQGRHTGELFF	TGTGCCAGCAGCGTAGGGCAGGGGCGGCACACCGGGGAGCTGTTTTTT
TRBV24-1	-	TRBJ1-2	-	CATSDPRTATYGYTF	TGTGCCACCAGTGACCCCCGGACAGCCACTTATGGCTACACCTTC
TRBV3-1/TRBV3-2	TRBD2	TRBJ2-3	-	CASSRGGRVATDTQYF	TGTGCCAGCAGCCGAGGCGGGAGGGTTGCGACAGATACGCAGTATTTT
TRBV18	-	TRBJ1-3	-	CASSPTDSSGNTIYF	TGTGCCAGCTCACCCACCGATAGCTCTGGAAACACCATATATTTT
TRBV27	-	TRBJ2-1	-	CASTLSRLTYNEQFF	TGTGCCAGCACCCTGAGTCGCCTCACCTACAATGAGCAGTTCTTC